Listed here is a single TCR beta chain. The target antigen is unknown. This sample is drawn from a study of radiotherapy plus CTLA-4 blockade in lung cancer. Study-wide results and limits: Early clonal dynamics of blood T cells, together with interferon-beta, were reported as the best response predictor.

Per germline, CDR1 SGHRS and CDR2 YFSETQ. With 4 bases clipped from V and 1 base from J, the junction kept 3 bases outside the gene matches. This CDR3 is 15 amino acids long. Only in-frame clones appear in the TCRdb table, and some are missing; sequencing was by immunoSEQ multiplex PCR. Found here are tens of thousands of clones, 83% of them singletons; the top ten hold 0.75% to 0.85%. This TCR was recovered from a human donor with non-small cell lung cancer who had stable disease on radiotherapy plus ipilimumab. The material was peripheral blood, obtained from a patient treated with radiotherapy plus ipilimumab. The V and J genes are TRBV5-1 and TRBJ2-3; 10 bases map to TRBD1. The CDR3: CASSLGTGGTDTQYF. As DNA, the CDR3 is TGCGCCAGCAGCCTCGGGACAGGGGGCACAGATACGCAGTATTTT.